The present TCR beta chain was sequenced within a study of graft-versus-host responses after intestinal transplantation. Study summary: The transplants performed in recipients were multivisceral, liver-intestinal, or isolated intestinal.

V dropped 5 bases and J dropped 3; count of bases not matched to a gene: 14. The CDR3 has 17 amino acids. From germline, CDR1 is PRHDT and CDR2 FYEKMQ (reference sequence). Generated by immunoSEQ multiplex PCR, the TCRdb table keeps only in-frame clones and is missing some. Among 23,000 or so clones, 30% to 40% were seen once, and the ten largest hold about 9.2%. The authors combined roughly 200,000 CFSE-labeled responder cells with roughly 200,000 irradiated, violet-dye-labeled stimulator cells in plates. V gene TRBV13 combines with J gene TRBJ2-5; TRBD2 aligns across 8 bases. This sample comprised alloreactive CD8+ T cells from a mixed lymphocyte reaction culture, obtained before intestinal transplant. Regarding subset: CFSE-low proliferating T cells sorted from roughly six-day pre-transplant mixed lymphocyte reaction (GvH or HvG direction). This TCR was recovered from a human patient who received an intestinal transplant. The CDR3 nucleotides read TGTGCCAGCAGCCGGTGGGGGACTAGTGGGGGGAAAGAGACCCAGTACTTC. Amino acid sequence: CASSRWGTSGGKETQYF.